These 27 T cell receptor beta chains were sequenced from one sample in a study of OX40 agonist ivuxolimab in advanced cancers. The repertoire was sequenced with immunoSEQ multiplex PCR; TCRdb's copy has only in-frame clones and lacks some. The profile shows 40,000 to 50,000 clones, roughly nine tenths of them singletons. The starting material was CD4+ or CD8+ T cells sorted from blood, obtained in a trial of the OX40 agonist ivuxolimab. These receptors were collected from an adult with an advanced solid tumor such as melanoma, head and neck, liver or kidney cancer.

Comments on this clone: One end of the junction varies from germline; a read error may be responsible. The chain carries TRBV30 and TRBJ2-2, with 8 positions matching TRBD2. The CDR3 length is 18 residues. Germline V gives CDR1 GTSNPN, CDR2 SVGIG (reference sequence). CDR3 loop: CAWSVSHGLARPHRGAVF. The CDR3 bases are TGTGCCTGGAGTGTCTCACATGGACTAGCAAGACCCCACCGGGGAGCTGTTTTT.

The chain is built from TRBV5-1 and TRBJ1-1; no firm D call. Between the trimmed V and J ends, which lost 0 bases and 3 bases, there was a span of 9 bases. The germline gives CDR1 SGHRS, CDR2 YFSETQ. The CDR3 has 14 amino acids. Written as DNA, the CDR3 is TGCGCCAGCAGCTTGGGAGACTCGGACACTGAAGCTTTCTTT. Amino acids: CASSLGDSDTEAFF. The full variable domain, its missing parts supplied by reference TRBV5-1 and TRBJ1-1, is KAGVTQTPRYLIKTRGQQVTLSCSPISGHRSVSWYQQTPGQGLQFLFEYFSETQRNKGNFPGRFSGRQFSNSRSEMNVSTLELGDSALYLCASSLGDSDTEAFFGQGTRLTVV.

The gene calls are TRBV10-2 and TRBJ1-1, with D perhaps matching TRBD1 (6 bases). Per germline, CDR1 WSHSY and CDR2 SAAADI. The V end was cut by 7 bases, the J end by 2 bases, with 11 bases between. This CDR3 is 13 amino acids long. In DNA, the CDR3 is TGCGCCAGCAAGGGACAAACTAACACTGAAGCTTTCTTT. This gives the protein CASKGQTNTEAFF.

This clone was seen once. The V gene is TRBV7-2, the J gene TRBJ2-5, with D possibly being TRBD2 (6 bases). There are 15 residues in the CDR3. Trimming shortened V by 4 bases and J by 2 bases, and 14 bases separated the two germline ends. Germline CDR1 is SGHTA and CDR2 is FQGNSA. CDR3 protein: CASSSRRGLQETQYF. The CDR3 nucleotides are TGTGCCAGCAGCTCGCGGCGGGGACTTCAAGAGACCCAGTACTTC. The variable domain in full, completed from reference TRBV7-2 and TRBJ2-5, reads GAGVSQSPSNKVTEKGKDVELRCDPISGHTALYWYRQSLGQGLEFLIYFQGNSAPDKSGLPSDRFSAERTGGSVSTLTIQRTQQEDSAVYLCASSSRRGLQETQYFGPGTRLLVL.

The chain combines TRBV28 with TRBJ1-5; possible D gene TRBD1, 5 bases. CDR3 length: 15 amino acids. V was clipped by 4 bases and J by 4 bases, with 14 bases between them. Germline values: CDR1 MDHEN, CDR2 SYDVKM. The CDR3 loop reads CASSWDGSKNQPQHF. CDR3 sequence (DNA): TGTGCCAGCAGTTGGGACGGATCGAAGAATCAGCCCCAGCATTTT.

The V gene is TRBV4-2, the J gene TRBJ2-3, with 9 bases aligning to TRBD2. This CDR3 contains 18 residues. Germline CDR1 is LGHNA and CDR2 is YNFKEQ. Unmatched junction bases numbered 9, after V lost 1 base and J lost 1 base. The CDR3 DNA reads as TGTGCCAGCAGCCAAGGGGCTAGCGGGGCCCCAGGCACAGATACGCAGTATTTT. It translates to CASSQGASGAPGTDTQYF.

This clone came up a few times. V is TRBV28 and J is TRBJ1-4; perhaps TRBD1 as D (6 bases). Trimming left V 5 bases short and J 10 bases short, with 17 bases between. The CDR3 is 14 amino acids. CDR1 is MDHEN, CDR2 SYDVKM, per germline. The CDR3 DNA follows: TGTGCCAGCAGTCAACAGGGAAGGGGCGGAAAACTGTTTTTT. This codes for CASSQQGRGGKLFF.

This clone was recorded only once. This sequence joins TRBV9 and TRBJ1-3; no clear D. CDR3 length equals 15 residues. V was pared by 0 bases and J by 4 bases, with 11 bases between. CDR1 and CDR2 (germline): SGDLS, YYNGEE. The CDR3, as DNA: TGTGCCAGCAGCGTAGAGGCAGGCCCAGGAAACACCATATATTTT. Protein sequence: CASSVEAGPGNTIYF.

The V and J genes are TRBV11-2 and TRBJ1-2; the D gene is possibly TRBD1 (5 bases). This CDR3 contains 15 residues. CDR1 is SGHAT, CDR2 FQNNGV, per germline. V lost 5 bases and J lost 6, with 19 bases in between. In nucleotides, the CDR3 is TGTGCCAGCAGCCTACTCAGGGCGATCGAGGATGGCTACACCTTC. Translated, it gives CASSLLRAIEDGYTF.

The chain uses TRBV9 and TRBJ2-7, with TRBD1 identical over 9 bases. CDR1 is SGDLS, CDR2 YYNGEE, per germline. V trimming: 4 bases; J trimming: 6 bases; junction bases outside the gene matches: 14. The CDR3 has 16 residues. CDR3 protein: CASSTHRGRMMGEQYF. The CDR3 DNA reads TGTGCCAGCAGCACTCACAGGGGGCGCATGATGGGCGAGCAGTACTTC.

The chain links TRBV7-9 to TRBJ1-2; maybe TRBD1 (6 bases). Germline loops: CDR1 SEHNR, CDR2 FQNEAQ (reference sequence). Trimming took 4 bases from V and 6 from J, leaving 18 bases between them. There are 15 residues in the CDR3. As DNA, the CDR3 is TGTGCCAGCAGCTCTCGAACGACAGGCGTGAATGGCTACACCTTC. Translation: CASSSRTTGVNGYTF.

The chain has TRBV11-3 and TRBJ1-1; D ambiguous. The CDR3 length is 13 residues. V lost 0 bases and J lost 1, with 3 bases in between. CDR1 SGHNT and CDR2 YENEEA come from the germline V gene. This CDR3 reads CASSLDRNTEAFF. The CDR3 coding sequence is TGTGCCAGCAGCTTAGATCGGAACACTGAAGCTTTCTTT.

This clone showed up just once. This rearrangement joins TRBV5-1 to TRBJ2-1; 11 bases match TRBD2. The CDR3 extends over 15 amino acids. Germline CDR1 is SGHRS and CDR2 is YFSETQ. Losses at the gene ends were 2 bases for V and 8 bases for J; bases not matched to a gene: 6. The CDR3 coding sequence is TGCGCCAGCAGCTTTATAGCGGGAGGGCGGGATGAGCAGTTCTTC. Its translation: CASSFIAGGRDEQFF. The full variable domain, with the rest looked up from reference TRBV5-1 and TRBJ2-1, is KAGVTQTPRYLIKTRGQQVTLSCSPISGHRSVSWYQQTPGQGLQFLFEYFSETQRNKGNFPGRFSGRQFSNSRSEMNVSTLELGDSALYLCASSFIAGGRDEQFFGPGTRLTVL.

On this clone: This same CDR3 is encoded by further DNA sequences in the sample. This chain joins TRBV4-3 and TRBJ2-2; 9 bases map to TRBD1. V shed 0 bases, J shed 6 bases, and the junction held 8 bases outside the gene matches. CDR1 and CDR2 (germline): LGHNA, YSLEER. The CDR3 extends over 17 amino acids. CDR3 sequence: CASSQDSLTGGSGELFF. In nucleotides, the CDR3 is TGCGCCAGCAGCCAAGATTCGTTGACAGGGGGGTCCGGGGAGCTGTTTTTT.

The chain links TRBV6-1 to TRBJ2-1; D remains ambiguous. Germline loops: CDR1 MNHNS, CDR2 SASEGT. The CDR3 loop spans 12 amino acids. V lost 2 bases and J 7 bases, leaving 6 bases between the germline ends. The CDR3, as DNA: TGTGCCAGCAGTGAAATGGGGAATGAGCAGTTCTTC. It specifies CASSEMGNEQFF.

This rearrangement joins TRBV5-1 to TRBJ2-3, with 7 bases identical to TRBD2. The germline CDR1 and CDR2 sequences are SGHRS and YFSETQ. The CDR3 runs 15 residues. With V trimmed by 6 bases and J by 6 bases, 13 bases remained unmatched. CDR3 coding DNA: TGCGCCAGCAAGCCCGTAGGGGAGGGCCACGATACGCAGTATTTT. This translates into CASKPVGEGHDTQYF.

A single count supports this clone. V gene TRBV4-1 combines with J gene TRBJ1-1, with D uncertain. Germline V gene lookup returns CDR1 MGHRA and CDR2 YSYEKL. CDR3 size: 12 residues. Trimming removed 3 bases from V and 2 bases from J, with 4 bases in between. The CDR3 reads CASSHGNTEAFF. CDR3 nucleotide sequence: TGCGCCAGCAGCCATGGAAACACTGAAGCTTTCTTT.

The chain couples TRBV27 to TRBJ2-3, with 10 bases aligning to TRBD2. J lost 2 bases, V lost 3 bases, and 8 bases had no gene match. CDR1 MNHEY and CDR2 SMNVEV come from the germline V gene (reference sequence). This CDR3 has 17 residues. This CDR3 reads CASSFISSGRLTDTQYF. In DNA form, the CDR3 reads TGTGCCAGCAGTTTTATTAGTAGCGGGAGGCTCACAGATACGCAGTATTTT.

The chain couples TRBV6-5 to TRBJ1-2; unclear D gene. This CDR3 is built from 15 residues. Trimming cost V 0 bases and J 8 bases, with 16 bases left between them. Germline V gene lookup returns CDR1 MNHEY and CDR2 SVGAGI. The CDR3 is CASSYSIGFREGYTF. The CDR3 nucleotides read TGTGCCAGCAGTTACTCGATAGGGTTTAGGGAAGGCTACACCTTC.

The count of this clone is one. CDR3 sequence: CASSVRDRGYEQYF. Here the CDR3 DNA reads TGTGCCAGCAGCGTCCGGGACAGGGGGTACGAGCAGTACTTC. V and J are TRBV9 and TRBJ2-7; 11 positions match TRBD1. The J segment lost 4 bases and the V segment lost 2 bases, leaving 2 bases of the junction unmatched. This CDR3 is 14 amino acids long. CDR1 and CDR2 (germline): SGDLS, YYNGEE.

The V and J genes are TRBV29-1 and TRBJ1-2; 12 nucleotides align to TRBD1. The germline V gene has CDR1 SQVTM and CDR2 ANQGSEA. The CDR3 has 13 amino acids. The V and J ends lost 7 bases and 8 bases, in that order; junction bases with no gene match: 8. The CDR3 loop is CSAGTGGAEGYTF. DNA of the CDR3: TGCAGCGCCGGGACAGGGGGCGCGGAGGGCTACACCTTC.

This clone showed up just once. This chain uses TRBV2 with TRBJ2-3; 8 bases are a match to TRBD2. The CDR3 runs to 14 residues. Germline V gene sequence: CDR1 SNHLY, CDR2 FYNNEI. The V gene end was trimmed by 3 bases and the J gene end by 4 bases; junction bases not matched to a gene: 3. The DNA of the CDR3 is TGTGCCAGCAGTGACGGTAGCGGGGCAGATACGCAGTATTTT. This encodes CASSDGSGADTQYF.

J is TRBJ2-7 and V is TRBV6-1; perhaps TRBD2 as D (6 bases). Germline values: CDR1 MNHNS, CDR2 SASEGT. The CDR3 is made up of 14 amino acids. Trimming pared 6 bases from V and 3 bases from J, leaving 15 bases between. The CDR3 DNA is TGTGCCAGCAGGAATCCGGGACTCAACTACGAGCAGTACTTC. It specifies CASRNPGLNYEQYF.

This clone came up once. This rearrangement joins TRBV7-9 to TRBJ1-1; D is perhaps TRBD1 (6 bases). Trimming took 2 bases from V and 4 from J, leaving 8 bases between them. The CDR3 totals 13 residues. From germline, CDR1 is SEHNR and CDR2 FQNEAQ (reference sequence). The CDR3 loop reads CASSLTGITEAFF. Written as DNA, the CDR3 is TGTGCCAGCAGCTTAACAGGGATCACTGAAGCTTTCTTT.

The chain combines TRBV4-2 with TRBJ2-1, with D possibly TRBD2 on 6 matching bases. This CDR3 has 13 residues. Trimming took 5 bases from V and 3 from J, leaving 8 bases between them. The germline V gene has CDR1 LGHNA and CDR2 YNFKEQ. The CDR3 DNA is TGTGCCAGCAGCACCGGGGGCTACAATGAGCAGTTCTTC. Protein sequence: CASSTGGYNEQFF.

This clone was seen a few times. The chain combines TRBV27 with TRBJ1-3; no firm D call. The CDR3 consists of 14 residues. Germline-derived CDR1 and CDR2 are MNHEY and SMNVEV (reference sequence). The V end lost 4 bases, the J end lost 6 bases, and 13 bases lay between the germline ends. Here the CDR3 DNA reads TGTGCCAGCAGTTCTGCGGGAAATGTAAACACCATATATTTT. Its protein product is CASSSAGNVNTIYF.

This chain connects TRBV7-6 to TRBJ1-1; tentative D call: TRBD1 (6 bases). Germline V gives CDR1 SGHVS, CDR2 FNYEAQ. Trimming took off 5 bases at V and 1 base at J, with 14 bases between the two ends. The CDR3 spans 15 residues. CDR3 in amino acids: CASSPQIGGNTEAFF. The CDR3 DNA reads TGTGCCAGCAGCCCCCAAATAGGGGGGAACACTGAAGCTTTCTTT.